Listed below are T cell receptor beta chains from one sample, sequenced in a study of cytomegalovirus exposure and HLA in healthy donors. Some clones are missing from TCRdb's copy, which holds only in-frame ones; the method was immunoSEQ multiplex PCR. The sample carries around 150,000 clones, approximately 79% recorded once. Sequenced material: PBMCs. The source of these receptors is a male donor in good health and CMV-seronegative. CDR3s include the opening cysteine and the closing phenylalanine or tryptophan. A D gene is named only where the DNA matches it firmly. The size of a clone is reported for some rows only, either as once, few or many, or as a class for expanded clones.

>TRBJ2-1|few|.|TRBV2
TGTGCCAGCATTGGCAGGTCCAATGAGCAGTTCTTC
CASIGRSNEQFF
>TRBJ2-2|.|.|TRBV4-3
TGCGCCAGCAGCCAACGGGGTACGAACACCGGGGAGCTGTTTTTT
CASSQRGTNTGELFF
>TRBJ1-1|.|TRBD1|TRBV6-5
TGTGCCAGCGGCCGGGACAGGGGCCCTGAAGCTTTCTTT
CASGRDRGPEAFF
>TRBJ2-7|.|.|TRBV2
TGTGCCAGCATTACTGATGGGGGACTCGAGCAGTACTTC
CASITDGGLEQYF
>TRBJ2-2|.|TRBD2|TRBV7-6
TGTGCCGGGGGGGGGAGACCGAACACCGGGGAGCTGTTTTTT
CAGGGRPNTGELFF
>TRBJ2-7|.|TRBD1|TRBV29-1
TGCAGCGCCCTACGTCCGGGACAGGGGGCCCACGAGCAGTACTTC
CSALRPGQGAHEQYF
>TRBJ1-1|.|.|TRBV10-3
TGTGCCATCAATGGACAGAACCACACTGAAGCTTTCTTT
CAINGQNHTEAFF
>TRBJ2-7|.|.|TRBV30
TGTGCCTGGAGTCGACAGGTGGGCGAGCAGTACTTC
CAWSRQVGEQYF
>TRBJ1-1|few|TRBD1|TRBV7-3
TGTGCCAGCAGCCCTACGACAGGGAGCACTGAAGCTTTCTTT
CASSPTTGSTEAFF
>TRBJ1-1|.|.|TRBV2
TGTGCCAGCAGTGAAAGGGGCGGGAACACTGAAGCTTTCTTT
CASSERGGNTEAFF
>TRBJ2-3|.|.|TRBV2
TGTGCCAGCAGTGGAGAAAGCACAGATACGCAGTATTTT
CASSGESTDTQYF
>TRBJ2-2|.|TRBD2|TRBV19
TGTGCCAGTAGCCCGGGACTAGCGGGACGGGGCACCGGGGAGCTGTTTTTT
CASSPGLAGRGTGELFF
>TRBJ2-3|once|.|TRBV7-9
TGTTCCAGCAGCCCCGGAGGGGATACGCAGTATTTT
CSSSPGGDTQYF
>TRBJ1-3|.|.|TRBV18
TGTGCCAGCTCGGGGGCGTCAGGGGCTGGAAACACCATATATTTT
CASSGASGAGNTIYF
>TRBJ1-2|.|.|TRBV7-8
TGTGCCAGCAGAAACTGGGGGGGTAGTAGCGATGGCTACACCTTC
CASRNWGGSSDGYTF
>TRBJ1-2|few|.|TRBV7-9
TGTGCCAGCAGCTTCCCCACCCGGGACACCTATGGCTACACCTTC
CASSFPTRDTYGYTF
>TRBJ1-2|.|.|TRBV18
TGTGCCAGCTCACCATTGGGAGAAGGCTACACCTTC
CASSPLGEGYTF
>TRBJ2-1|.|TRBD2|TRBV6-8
TGTGCCAGCAGTTACTCAAGGACTAGCGGGAGAGGTGAGCAGTTCTTC
CASSYSRTSGRGEQFF
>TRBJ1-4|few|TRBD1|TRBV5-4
TGTGCCAGCAGCTTCGGACAGGGGGCTGAAAAACTGTTTTTT
CASSFGQGAEKLFF
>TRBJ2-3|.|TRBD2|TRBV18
TGTGCCAGCTCATCCCCTCAGGCGGGAGGATGGGATACGCAGTATTTT
CASSSPQAGGWDTQYF
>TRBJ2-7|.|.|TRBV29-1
TGCAGCGTTGCAGGTTCGCAGGATTCCTACGAGCAGTACTTC
CSVAGSQDSYEQYF
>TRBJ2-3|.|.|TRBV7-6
TGTGCCAGCAGCGCCGGGTTAAGCACAGATACGCAGTATTTT
CASSAGLSTDTQYF
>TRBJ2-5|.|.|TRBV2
TGTGCCAGCAGTAGTGAGGCTAACGAACTTAGAGAGGCCCAGTACTTC
CASSSEANELREAQYF
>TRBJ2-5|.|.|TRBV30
TGTGCCTGGAGTTACAGGACAAAAGAGACCCAGTACTTC
CAWSYRTKETQYF
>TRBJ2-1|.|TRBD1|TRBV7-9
TGTGCCAGCAGCCTCCGACAGGGGGCGAGGAATGAGCAGTTCTTC
CASSLRQGARNEQFF
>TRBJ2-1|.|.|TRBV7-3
TGTGCCAGCAGCTTAATGGGAGAACTTGGCAATGAGCAGTTCTTC
CASSLMGELGNEQFF
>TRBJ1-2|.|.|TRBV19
TGTGCCAGTAGTCACCCGGGGAGCCTCACCTATGGCTACACCTTC
CASSHPGSLTYGYTF
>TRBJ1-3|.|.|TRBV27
TGTGCCAGCAGTTCAATTGGTAGTTCTGGAAACACCATATATTTT
CASSSIGSSGNTIYF
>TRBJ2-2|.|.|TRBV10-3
TGTGCCACCTTAGGGGGGGCAGCGAACACCGGGGAGCTGTTTTTT
CATLGGAANTGELFF
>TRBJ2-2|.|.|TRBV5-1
TGCGCCAGCAGCCCACTGGGACACGAGAACACCGGGGAGCTGTTTTTT
CASSPLGHENTGELFF
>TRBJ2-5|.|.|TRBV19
TGTGCCAGTAGTATAGGATTCGGGGGTAGGGGAGAGACCCAGTACTTC
CASSIGFGGRGETQYF
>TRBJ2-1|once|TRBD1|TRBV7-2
TGTGCCAGCAGCTTCCAATTTGGACAGGGGGCGGGCAATGAGCAGTTCTTC
CASSFQFGQGAGNEQFF
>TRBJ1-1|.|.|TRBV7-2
TGTGCCAGCAGCTTACCCCAGGGTAGGAACACTGAAGCTTTCTTT
CASSLPQGRNTEAFF
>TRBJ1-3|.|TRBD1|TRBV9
TGTGCCCCCCAAGACAGGGTATGGCGGAACACCATATATTTT
CAPQDRVWRNTIYF
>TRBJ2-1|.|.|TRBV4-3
TGCGCCAGCAGCCAATCAAAGGACAGTCGAAGGCACAATGAGCAGTTCTTC
CASSQSKDSRRHNEQFF
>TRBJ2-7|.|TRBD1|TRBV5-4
TGTGCCAGCACCCTGGACAGGGCCCCCTACGAGCAGTACTTC
CASTLDRAPYEQYF
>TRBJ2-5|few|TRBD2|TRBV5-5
TGTGCCAGCAGCACATGGCTAGCGGCGGGGGAAGAGACCCAGTACTTC
CASSTWLAAGEETQYF
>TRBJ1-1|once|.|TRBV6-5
TGTGCCAGCAGTTACTCGCGGGGGACTGAAGCTTTCTTT
CASSYSRGTEAFF
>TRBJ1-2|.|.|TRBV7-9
TGTGCCAGCAGCTCCCACCAGGGCCTGCGGTATGGCTACACCTTC
CASSSHQGLRYGYTF
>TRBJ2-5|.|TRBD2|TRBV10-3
TGTGCCACTCAGCGGGGGGGCCAAGAGACCCAGTACTTC
CATQRGGQETQYF
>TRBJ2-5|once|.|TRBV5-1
TGCGCCAGCAGCTTATCTGGGGGGAGAGAAGAGACCCAGTACTTC
CASSLSGGREETQYF
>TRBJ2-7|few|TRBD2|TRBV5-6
TGTGCCAGCAGCTTGGGCGGGGGGTTCAGGGGCTACGAGCAGTACTTC
CASSLGGGFRGYEQYF